Sequencing of this T cell receptor beta chain was carried out in a study of cytomegalovirus exposure and HLA in healthy donors. Study as a whole: From donors who were HLA-typed, an early data release held 80 million to 85 million unique TCRs. The study's findings and limits: Most TCR sequences were rare, but some public TCRs occurred in many donors. Researchers reported from a later analysis that most CMV-associated TCR beta chains appeared HLA-restricted.

From germline, CDR1 is LNHDA and CDR2 SQIVND (reference sequence). The length of the CDR3 is 13 residues. Trimming left V 6 bases short and J 0 bases short, with 9 bases between. The PCR had 60 Vbeta and 13 Jbeta primers. The table came from immunoSEQ multiplex PCR; TCRdb's copy has only in-frame clones and leaves some out. Of 140,000 to 150,000 clones listed, almost 85% are singletons. Points on this clone: What it binds is unknown.

Sequenced input: PBMCs. V is TRBV19 and J is TRBJ2-7; D unclear. The TCR was taken from a woman in her sixties or seventies in good health and CMV-seropositive. The CDR3 DNA follows: TGTGCCAGTAGCCTTAGAGACTCCTACGAGCAGTACTTC. Its translation: CASSLRDSYEQYF. Filled out from reference TRBV19 and TRBJ2-7, the complete variable domain reads DGGITQSPKYLFRKEGQNVTLSCEQNLNHDAMYWYRQDPGQGLRLIYYSQIVNDFQKGDIAEGYSVSREKKESFPLTVTSAQKNPTAFYLCASSLRDSYEQYFGPGTRLTVT.